These T cell receptor beta chains were read from a single sample in a study of T cells in Graves' hyperthyroidism and ophthalmopathy. In TCRdb, the multiplex PCR reads were re-called with MiXCR into one record per CDR3 protein. The table shows approximately 370,000 distinct CDR3 sequences, with about a sixth occurring only once. The sample taken for sequencing was blood. Source of these receptors: a woman aged 25 to 39 with Graves' hyperthyroidism that later progressed to Graves' ophthalmopathy. Both conserved end residues are part of each CDR3. Clone sizes are given selectively: once, few, many, or a class where the clone is expanded.

v_gene: TRBV30; abundance: many; CDR3aa: CAWSGYRSEQYF
v_gene: TRBV12-3/TRBV12-4; abundance: many; CDR3aa: CASSFNRVSGYGYTF
v_gene: TRBV30; abundance: many; CDR3aa: CAWNRDHGYTF
v_gene: TRBV18; abundance: .; CDR3aa: CASSPGSGTGNIQYF
v_gene: TRBV27; abundance: many; CDR3aa: CASSPSGTSGLYDTQYF
v_gene: TRBV29-1; abundance: many; CDR3aa: CSVMGGTRYEQYF
v_gene: TRBV7-9; abundance: once; CDR3aa: CASSLVKKLFF
v_gene: TRBV2; abundance: many; CDR3aa: CASKGTSNQPQHF
v_gene: TRBV19; abundance: many; CDR3aa: CASRTRSSADTQYF
v_gene: TRBV12-3/TRBV12-4; abundance: many; CDR3aa: CASRSTGDPANEKLFF
v_gene: TRBV28; abundance: .; CDR3aa: CATGGAHNEKLFF